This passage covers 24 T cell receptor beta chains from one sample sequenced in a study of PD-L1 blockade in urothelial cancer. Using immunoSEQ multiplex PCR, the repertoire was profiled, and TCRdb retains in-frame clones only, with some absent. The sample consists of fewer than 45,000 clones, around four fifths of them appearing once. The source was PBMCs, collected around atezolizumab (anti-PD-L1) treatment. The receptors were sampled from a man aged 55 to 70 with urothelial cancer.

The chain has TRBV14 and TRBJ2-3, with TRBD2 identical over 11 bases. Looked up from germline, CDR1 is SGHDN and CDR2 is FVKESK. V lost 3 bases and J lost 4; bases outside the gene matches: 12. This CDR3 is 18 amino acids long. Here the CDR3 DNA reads TGTGCCAGCAGCCAGGGACTAGCGGCGTGGGGGCCCCCAGATACGCAGTATTTT. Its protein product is CASSQGLAAWGPPDTQYF.

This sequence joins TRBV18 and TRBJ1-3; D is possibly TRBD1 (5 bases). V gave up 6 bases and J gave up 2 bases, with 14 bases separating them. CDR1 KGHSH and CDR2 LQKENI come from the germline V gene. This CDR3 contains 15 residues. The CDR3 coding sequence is TGTGCCAGCTCTCCGTCAGGGACTACTGGAAACACCATATATTTT. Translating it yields CASSPSGTTGNTIYF.

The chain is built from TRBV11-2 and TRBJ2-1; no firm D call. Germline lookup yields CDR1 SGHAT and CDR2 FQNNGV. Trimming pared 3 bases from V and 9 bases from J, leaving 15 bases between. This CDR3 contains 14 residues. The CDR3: CASSFGEPESEQFF. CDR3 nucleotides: TGTGCCAGCAGCTTTGGAGAACCTGAAAGTGAGCAGTTCTTC.

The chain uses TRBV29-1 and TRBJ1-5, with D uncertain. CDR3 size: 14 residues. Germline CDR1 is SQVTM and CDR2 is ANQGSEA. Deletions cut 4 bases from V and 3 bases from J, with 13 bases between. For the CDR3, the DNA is TGCAGCGTTGTAGTAACAGATCCCAATCAGCCCCAGCATTTT. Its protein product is CSVVVTDPNQPQHF.

CDR3 bases: TGCGCCAGCAGCCAAGATTATGGACTATCGGACGAGCAGTACTTC. It specifies CASSQDYGLSDEQYF. The chain combines TRBV4-3 with TRBJ2-7, with D perhaps TRBD2 (6 bases). The length of the CDR3 is 15 residues. V was trimmed by 0 bases and J by 5 bases, leaving 14 bases between them. Germline V lookup: CDR1 LGHNA, CDR2 YSLEER.

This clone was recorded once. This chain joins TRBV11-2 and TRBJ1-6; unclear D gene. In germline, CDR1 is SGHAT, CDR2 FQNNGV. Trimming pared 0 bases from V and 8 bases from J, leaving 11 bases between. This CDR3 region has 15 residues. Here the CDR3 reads CASSLDLLRDSPLHF. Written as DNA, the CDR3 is TGTGCCAGCAGCTTAGATCTGCTGAGGGATTCACCCCTCCACTTT.

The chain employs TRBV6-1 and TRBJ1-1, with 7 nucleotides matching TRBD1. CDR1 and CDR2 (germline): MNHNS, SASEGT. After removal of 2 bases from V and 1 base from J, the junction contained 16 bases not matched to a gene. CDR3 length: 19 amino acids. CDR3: CASSEPLLGGGWANTEAFF. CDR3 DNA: TGTGCCAGCAGTGAACCCCTGCTTGGAGGGGGCTGGGCGAACACTGAAGCTTTCTTT.

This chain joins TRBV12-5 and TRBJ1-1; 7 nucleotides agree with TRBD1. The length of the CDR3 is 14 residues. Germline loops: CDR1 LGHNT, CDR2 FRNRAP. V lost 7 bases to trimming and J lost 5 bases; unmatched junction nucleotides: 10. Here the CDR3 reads CASALGQVGTEAFF. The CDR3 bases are TGTGCTAGTGCCCTAGGACAGGTAGGAACTGAAGCTTTCTTT.

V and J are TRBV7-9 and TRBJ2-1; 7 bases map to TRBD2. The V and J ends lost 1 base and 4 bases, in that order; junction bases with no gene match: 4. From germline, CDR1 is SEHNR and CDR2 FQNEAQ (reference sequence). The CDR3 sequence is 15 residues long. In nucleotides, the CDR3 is TGTGCCAGCAGCTTAGTACAGCGGGATTACAATGAGCAGTTCTTC. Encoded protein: CASSLVQRDYNEQFF.

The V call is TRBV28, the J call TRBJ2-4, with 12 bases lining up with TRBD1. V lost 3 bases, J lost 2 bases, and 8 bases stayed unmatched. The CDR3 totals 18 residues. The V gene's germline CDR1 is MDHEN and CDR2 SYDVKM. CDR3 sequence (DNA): TGTGCCAGCAGTTTCCTACCGGGACAGGGGGCGTCCAAAAACATTCAGTACTTC. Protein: CASSFLPGQGASKNIQYF.

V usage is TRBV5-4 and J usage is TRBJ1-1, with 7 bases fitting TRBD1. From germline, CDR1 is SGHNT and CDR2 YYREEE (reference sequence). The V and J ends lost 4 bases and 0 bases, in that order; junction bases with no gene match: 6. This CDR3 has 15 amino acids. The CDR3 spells CASSPRDRMNTEAFF. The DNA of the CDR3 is TGTGCCAGCAGCCCCCGGGACAGAATGAACACTGAAGCTTTCTTT.

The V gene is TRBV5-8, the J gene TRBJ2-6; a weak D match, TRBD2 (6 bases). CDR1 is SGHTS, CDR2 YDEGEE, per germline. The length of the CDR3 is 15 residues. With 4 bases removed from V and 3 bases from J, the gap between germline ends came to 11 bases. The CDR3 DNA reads TGTGCCAGCAGCCCCCAGGGACTTGGGGCCAACGTCCTGACTTTC. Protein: CASSPQGLGANVLTF.

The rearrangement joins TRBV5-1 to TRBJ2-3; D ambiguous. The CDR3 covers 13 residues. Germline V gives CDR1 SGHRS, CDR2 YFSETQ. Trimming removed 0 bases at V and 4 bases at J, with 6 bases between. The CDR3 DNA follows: TGCGCCAGCAGCTTGGGGCAAGCAGATACGCAGTATTTT. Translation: CASSLGQADTQYF.

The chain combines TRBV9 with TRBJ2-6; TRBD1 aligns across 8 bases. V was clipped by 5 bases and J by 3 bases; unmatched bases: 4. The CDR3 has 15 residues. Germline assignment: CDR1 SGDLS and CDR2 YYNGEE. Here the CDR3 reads CASSAGGSGANVLTF. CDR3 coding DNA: TGTGCCAGCAGTGCAGGGGGCAGTGGGGCCAACGTCCTGACTTTC.

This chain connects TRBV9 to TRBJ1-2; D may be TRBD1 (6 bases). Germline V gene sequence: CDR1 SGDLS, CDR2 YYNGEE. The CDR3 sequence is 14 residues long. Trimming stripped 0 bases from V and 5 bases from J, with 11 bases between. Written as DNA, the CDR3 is TGTGCCAGCAGCGTAGGACAGGAGACTTATGGCTACACCTTC. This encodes CASSVGQETYGYTF. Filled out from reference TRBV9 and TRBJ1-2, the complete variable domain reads DSGVTQTPKHLITATGQRVTLRCSPRSGDLSVYWYQQSLDQGLQFLIQYYNGEERAKGNILERFSAQQFPDLHSELNLSSLELGDSALYFCASSVGQETYGYTFGSGTRLTVV.

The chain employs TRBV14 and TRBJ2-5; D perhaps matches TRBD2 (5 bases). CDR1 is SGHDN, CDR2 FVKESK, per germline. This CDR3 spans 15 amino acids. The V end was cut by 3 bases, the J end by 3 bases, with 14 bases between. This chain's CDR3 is CASSQGTRREETQYF. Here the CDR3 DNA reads TGTGCCAGCAGCCAGGGCACGCGGCGGGAAGAGACCCAGTACTTC.

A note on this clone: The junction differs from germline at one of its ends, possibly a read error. The CDR3 DNA is TGTGCTAGCAGCTTAGGCGGGAGGGGACCCGGGACAGAAGAGACCCAGTACTTC. Protein: CASSLGGRGPGTEETQYF. The J gene is TRBJ2-5, the V gene TRBV7-7, with TRBD2 identical over 9 bases. CDR1 is SSHAT and CDR2 is FNYEAQ in the germline V gene (reference sequence). CDR3 length: 18 amino acids.

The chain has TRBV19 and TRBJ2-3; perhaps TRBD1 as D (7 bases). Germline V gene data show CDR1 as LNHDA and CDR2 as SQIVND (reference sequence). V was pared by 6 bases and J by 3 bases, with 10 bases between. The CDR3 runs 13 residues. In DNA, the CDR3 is TGTGCCAGTAGGGAGGGGGCAACAGATACGCAGTATTTT. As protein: CASREGATDTQYF. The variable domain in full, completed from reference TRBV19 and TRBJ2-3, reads DGGITQSPKYLFRKEGQNVTLSCEQNLNHDAMYWYRQDPGQGLRLIYYSQIVNDFQKGDIAEGYSVSREKKESFPLTVTSAQKNPTAFYLCASREGATDTQYFGPGTRLTVL.

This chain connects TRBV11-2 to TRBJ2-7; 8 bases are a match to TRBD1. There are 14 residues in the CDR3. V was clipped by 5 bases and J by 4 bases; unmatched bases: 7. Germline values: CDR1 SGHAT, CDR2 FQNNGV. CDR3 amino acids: CASSLDRALYEQYF. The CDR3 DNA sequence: TGTGCCAGCAGCCTGGACAGGGCATTGTACGAGCAGTACTTC.

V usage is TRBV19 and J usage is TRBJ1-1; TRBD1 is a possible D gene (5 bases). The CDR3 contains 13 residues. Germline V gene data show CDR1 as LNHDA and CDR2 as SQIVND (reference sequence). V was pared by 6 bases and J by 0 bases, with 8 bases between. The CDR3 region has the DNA TGTGCCAGTAGCCTGACAGTGAACACTGAAGCTTTCTTT. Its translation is CASSLTVNTEAFF.

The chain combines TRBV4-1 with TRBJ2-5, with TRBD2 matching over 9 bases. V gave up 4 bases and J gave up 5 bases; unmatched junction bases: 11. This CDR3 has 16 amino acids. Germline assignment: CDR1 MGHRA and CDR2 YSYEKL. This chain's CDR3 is CASSRERGASLETQYF. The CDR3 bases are TGCGCCAGCAGCCGAGAGCGGGGGGCTTCGTTGGAGACCCAGTACTTC.

The CDR3: CASSEDDRGRSPLHF. Here the CDR3 DNA reads TGTGCCAGCAGTGAAGACGACAGGGGAAGATCACCCCTCCACTTT. The chain links TRBV6-1 to TRBJ1-6; TRBD1 agrees at 8 bases. Germline V gene lookup returns CDR1 MNHNS and CDR2 SASEGT. This CDR3 has 15 residues. J gave up 10 bases and V 1 base, and 6 bases lay outside the gene matches.

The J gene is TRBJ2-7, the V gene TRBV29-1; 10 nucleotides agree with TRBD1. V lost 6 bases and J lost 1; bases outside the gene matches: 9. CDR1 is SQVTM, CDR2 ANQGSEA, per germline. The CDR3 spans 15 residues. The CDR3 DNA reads TGCAGCGTCTTAGGACAGGGGGAGATATCCTACGAGCAGTACTTC. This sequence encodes CSVLGQGEISYEQYF.

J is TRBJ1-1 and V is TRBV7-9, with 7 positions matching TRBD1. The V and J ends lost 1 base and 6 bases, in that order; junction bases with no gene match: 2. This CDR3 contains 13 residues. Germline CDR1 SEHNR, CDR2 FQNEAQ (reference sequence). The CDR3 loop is CASSLGQGAEAFF. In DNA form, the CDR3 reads TGTGCCAGCAGCTTAGGGCAGGGGGCTGAAGCTTTCTTT.